This section outlines one TCR beta chain sequence together with its context. What it binds is unknown. Exclusion of a patient followed from autoimmune disease history or systemic immunosuppression. This sample stems from a study of OX40 agonist ivuxolimab in advanced cancers. Study overall: With a range of roughly 20 to 80, age averaged approximately 60 years, and roughly 80% were male.

Findings of the study overall: There were also nonresponders showing low normalized T-cell clonal expansion. Among T cells, CD8+ cells averaged more expanded clones than CD4+ cells.

This CDR3 has 13 residues. Germline V lookup: CDR1 SQVTM, CDR2 ANQGSEA. The ends were cut back, 4 bases at V and 0 bases at J, with 7 bases in the middle. The repertoire was sequenced with immunoSEQ multiplex PCR; TCRdb's copy has only in-frame clones and lacks some. Among 65,000 to 95,000 clones listed, around 90% were seen once. The receptor comes from an adult with an advanced solid tumor such as melanoma, head and neck, liver or kidney cancer. The input for sequencing was CD4+ or CD8+ T cells sorted from blood, taken in a trial of the OX40 agonist ivuxolimab. V is TRBV29-1 and J is TRBJ1-5, with a tentative D call TRBD1 (5 bases). As DNA, the CDR3 is TGCAGCGTTGGCAGGGATAGCAATCAGCCCCAGCATTTT. It is translated as CSVGRDSNQPQHF.